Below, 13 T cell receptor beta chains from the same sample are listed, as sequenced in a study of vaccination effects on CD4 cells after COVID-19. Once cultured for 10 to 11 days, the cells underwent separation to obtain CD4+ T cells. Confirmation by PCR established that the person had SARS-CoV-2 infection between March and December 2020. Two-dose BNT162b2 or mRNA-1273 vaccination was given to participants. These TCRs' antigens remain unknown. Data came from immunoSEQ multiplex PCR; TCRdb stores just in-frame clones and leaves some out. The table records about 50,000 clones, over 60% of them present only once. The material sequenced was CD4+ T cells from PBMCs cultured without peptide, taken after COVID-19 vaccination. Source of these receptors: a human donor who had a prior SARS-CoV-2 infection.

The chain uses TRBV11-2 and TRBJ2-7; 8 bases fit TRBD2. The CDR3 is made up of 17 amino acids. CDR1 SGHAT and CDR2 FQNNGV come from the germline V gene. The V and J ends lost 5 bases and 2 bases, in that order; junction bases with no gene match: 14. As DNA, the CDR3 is TGTGCCAGCAGCCGAAGGTCAGCAAGCGGGGGAACCTACGAGCAGTACTTC. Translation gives CASSRRSASGGTYEQYF.

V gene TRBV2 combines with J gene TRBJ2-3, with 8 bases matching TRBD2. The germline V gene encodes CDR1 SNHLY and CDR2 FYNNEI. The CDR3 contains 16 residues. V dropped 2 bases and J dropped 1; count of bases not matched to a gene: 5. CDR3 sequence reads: CASSEYGGGGTDTQYF. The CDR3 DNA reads TGTGCCAGCAGTGAATACGGGGGGGGCGGCACAGATACGCAGTATTTT.

CDR3 sequence: CASSPRRGSTDTQYF. For the CDR3, the DNA is TGCGCCAGCAGCCCTCGGCGTGGAAGCACAGATACGCAGTATTTT. The chain employs TRBV5-1 and TRBJ2-3, with D uncertain. CDR3 size: 15 residues. Per the germline V gene, CDR1 is SGHRS and CDR2 is YFSETQ. V lost 4 bases to trimming and J lost 0 bases, with 12 bases between them.

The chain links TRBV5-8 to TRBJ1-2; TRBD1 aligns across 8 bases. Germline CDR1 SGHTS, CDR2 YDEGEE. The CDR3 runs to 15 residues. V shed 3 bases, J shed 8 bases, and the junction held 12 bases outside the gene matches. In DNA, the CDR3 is TGTGCCAGCAGCTCTAGACAGGGGAGGATATCAGGCTACACCTTC. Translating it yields CASSSRQGRISGYTF.

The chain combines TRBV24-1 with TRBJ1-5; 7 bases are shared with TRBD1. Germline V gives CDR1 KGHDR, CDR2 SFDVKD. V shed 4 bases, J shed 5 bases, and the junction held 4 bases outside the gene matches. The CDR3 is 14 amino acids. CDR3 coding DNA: TGTGCCACCAGTGAGACAGGGCCCGATCAGCCCCAGCATTTT. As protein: CATSETGPDQPQHF.

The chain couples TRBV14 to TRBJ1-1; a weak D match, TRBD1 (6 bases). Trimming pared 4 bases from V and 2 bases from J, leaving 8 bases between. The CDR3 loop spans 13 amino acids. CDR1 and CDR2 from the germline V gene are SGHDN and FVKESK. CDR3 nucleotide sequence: TGTGCCAGCAGCCGGACAGATAACACTGAAGCTTTCTTT. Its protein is CASSRTDNTEAFF.

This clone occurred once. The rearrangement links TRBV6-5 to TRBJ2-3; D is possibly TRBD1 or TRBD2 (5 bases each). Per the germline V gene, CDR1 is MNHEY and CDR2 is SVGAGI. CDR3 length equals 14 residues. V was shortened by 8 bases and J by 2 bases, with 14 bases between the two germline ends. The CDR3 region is CASGRDQHTDTQYF. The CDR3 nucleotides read TGTGCCAGCGGACGGGACCAACACACAGATACGCAGTATTTT.

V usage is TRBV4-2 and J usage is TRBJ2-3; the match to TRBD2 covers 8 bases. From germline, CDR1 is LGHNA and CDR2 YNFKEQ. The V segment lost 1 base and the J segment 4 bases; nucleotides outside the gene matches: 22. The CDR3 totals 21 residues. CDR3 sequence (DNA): TGTGCCAGCAGCCAAGGGAATTTCATGGGACTAGAGAATGGGGATGCAGATACGCAGTATTTT. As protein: CASSQGNFMGLENGDADTQYF.

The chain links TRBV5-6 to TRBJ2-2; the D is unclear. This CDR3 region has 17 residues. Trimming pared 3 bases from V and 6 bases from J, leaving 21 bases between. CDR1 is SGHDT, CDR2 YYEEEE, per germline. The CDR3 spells CASSSLRAGTDPGELFF. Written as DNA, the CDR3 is TGTGCCAGCAGCTCCCTCAGAGCAGGTACGGACCCCGGGGAGCTGTTTTTT.

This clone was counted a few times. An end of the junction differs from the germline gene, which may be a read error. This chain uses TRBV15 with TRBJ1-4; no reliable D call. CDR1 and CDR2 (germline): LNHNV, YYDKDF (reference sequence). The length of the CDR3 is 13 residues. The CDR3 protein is CATSRDTRSTYHF. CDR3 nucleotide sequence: TGTGCCACCAGCAGAGATACAAGGAGCACCTATCATTTT. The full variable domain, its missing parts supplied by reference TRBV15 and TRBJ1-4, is DAMVIQNPRYQVTQFGKPVTLSCSQTLNHNVMYWYQQKSSQAPKLLFHYYDKDFNNEADTPDNFQSRRPNTSFCFLDIRSPGLGDTAMYLCATSRDTRSTYHFGSGTQLSVL.

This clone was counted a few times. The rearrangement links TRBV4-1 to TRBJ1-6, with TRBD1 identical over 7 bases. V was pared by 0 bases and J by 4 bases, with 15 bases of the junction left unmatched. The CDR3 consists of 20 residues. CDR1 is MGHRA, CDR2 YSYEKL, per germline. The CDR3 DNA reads TGCGCCAGCAGCCAAGATTTGGGGACAGTGGAGGCCCGTTATAATTCACCCCTCCACTTT. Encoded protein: CASSQDLGTVEARYNSPLHF.

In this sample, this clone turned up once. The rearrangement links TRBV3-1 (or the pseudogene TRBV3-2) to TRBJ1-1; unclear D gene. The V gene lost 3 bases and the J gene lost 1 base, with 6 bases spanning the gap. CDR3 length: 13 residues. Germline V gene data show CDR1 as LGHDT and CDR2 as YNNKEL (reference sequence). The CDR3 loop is CASSHERNTEAFF. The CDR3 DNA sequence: TGTGCCAGCAGCCACGAGAGGAACACTGAAGCTTTCTTT.

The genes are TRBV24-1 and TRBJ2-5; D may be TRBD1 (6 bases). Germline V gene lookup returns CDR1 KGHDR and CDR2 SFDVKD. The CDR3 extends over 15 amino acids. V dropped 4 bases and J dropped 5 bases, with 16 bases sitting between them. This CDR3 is CATSDPRGIGETQYF. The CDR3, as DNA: TGTGCCACCAGTGACCCCAGGGGAATTGGGGAGACCCAGTACTTC.